This T cell receptor (beta chain) came from a study of memory B cells and T cells in multiple sclerosis. Findings of the study overall: Shared clonotype counts depended on differing compartment clone-set sizes and were normalized.

This clone was seen a single time. Antigen unknown. TCRdb's table, derived via immunoSEQ multiplex PCR, lists solely in-frame clones and lacks some. The table has over 6,500 clones, under 60% seen once. The sequence was obtained from a human donor with multiple sclerosis. The specimen was memory (CD45RO+) CD8+ T cells from blood.

DNA of the CDR3: TGTGCCAGCAGGAGAGGGGGTTTCGACACCGGGGAGCTGTTTTTT. This codes for CASRRGGFDTGELFF. The chain joins TRBV11-2 to TRBJ2-2; maybe TRBD1 (6 bases). CDR1 is SGHAT, CDR2 FQNNGV, per germline. The CDR3 has 15 amino acids. Trimming took off 6 bases at V and 3 bases at J, with 14 bases between the two ends.